The 31 T cell receptor beta chains below were found in one sample sequenced in a study of sequential checkpoint blockade in melanoma. Assay used: immunoSEQ multiplex PCR; TCRdb lists only in-frame clones, some missing. The sample lists some 14,000 clones; around 77% were seen once. The treatment was: randomized to nivolumab then ipilimumab (arm A) or the reverse (arm B). The material was CD8+ T cells sorted from blood (inferred from file names), obtained from a patient given nivolumab and ipilimumab in sequence. Source of these receptors: a human donor with melanoma.

This chain joins TRBV30 and TRBJ2-2; D is unresolved. The germline V gene has CDR1 GTSNPN and CDR2 SVGIG (reference sequence). The CDR3 is 12 residues long. V was trimmed by 8 bases and J by 1 base, leaving 8 bases between them. CDR3 sequence (DNA): TGTGCCGGTCCGGGGAACACCGGGGAGCTGTTTTTT. Its translation: CAGPGNTGELFF.

This clone came up a few times. The chain recombines TRBV7-9 with TRBJ1-2; D is uncertain. Germline assignment: CDR1 SEHNR and CDR2 FQNEAQ (reference sequence). The CDR3 loop spans 12 amino acids. The ends were cut back, 5 bases at V and 8 bases at J, with 12 bases in the middle. The DNA of the CDR3 is TGTGCCAGCAGCCTGGTAGAGTTGGGCTACACCTTC. Translation: CASSLVELGYTF.

This clone has just a few counts. This sequence joins TRBV7-2 and TRBJ2-1, with D hard to call. Germline CDR1 SGHTA, CDR2 FQGNSA. Trimming cost V 5 bases and J 2 bases, with 10 bases left between them. The CDR3 length is 14 residues. Written as DNA, the CDR3 is TGTGCCAGCAGCCTAACGGTCGCCTACAATGAGCAGTTCTTC. The encoded protein is CASSLTVAYNEQFF.

This clone was picked up a small number of times. The chain employs TRBV6-5 and TRBJ2-5, with D possibly matching TRBD1 (5 bases). CDR3 length equals 15 residues. Trimming cost V 5 bases and J 1 base, with 14 bases left between them. Germline V gene sequence: CDR1 MNHEY, CDR2 SVGAGI. This chain's CDR3 is CASSAQAGAQETQYF. In DNA, the CDR3 is TGTGCCAGCAGTGCACAAGCTGGGGCCCAAGAGACCCAGTACTTC.

V is TRBV6-5 and J is TRBJ1-4; D perhaps matches TRBD1 (6 bases). V was clipped by 5 bases and J by 8 bases, with 18 bases between them. Germline values: CDR1 MNHEY, CDR2 SVGAGI. The CDR3 is 15 amino acids. The CDR3 DNA reads TGTGCCAGCAGTGGCACAGGGTACTTAGAGGAAAAACTGTTTTTT. As protein: CASSGTGYLEEKLFF.

The J gene is TRBJ1-1, the V gene TRBV4-1, with D tentatively TRBD1 (6 bases). Per germline, CDR1 MGHRA and CDR2 YSYEKL. V was cut by 5 bases and J by 7 bases, with 17 bases left in between. The CDR3 contains 14 residues. The CDR3 spells CASSTRQDTSEAFF. Written as DNA, the CDR3 is TGCGCCAGCAGCACGAGACAGGATACCAGTGAAGCTTTCTTT.

V and J are TRBV7-9 and TRBJ2-5; 9 bases line up with TRBD1. Germline V CDR1 and CDR2: SEHNR, FQNEAQ (reference sequence). This CDR3 has 15 residues. Unmatched junction bases numbered 6, after V lost 5 bases and J lost 2 bases. The CDR3 reads CASSPRTGVQETQYF. Written as DNA, the CDR3 is TGTGCCAGCAGCCCCCGGACAGGGGTTCAAGAGACCCAGTACTTC.

This clone was observed a handful of times. A read error may produce the germline difference seen at one junction end. This rearrangement joins TRBV7-2 to TRBJ2-7; TRBD2 agrees at 14 bases. Germline CDR1 reads SGHTA; CDR2 reads FQGNSA. The CDR3 totals 18 residues. In DNA form, the CDR3 reads TGTGCCAGAAGCTTGGAAGGGACTAGCGGGAGTCAAAGGGACGAGCAGTACTTC. Protein sequence: CARSLEGTSGSQRDEQYF.

The chain uses TRBV30 and TRBJ2-2, with 8 bases fitting TRBD2. The germline CDR1 and CDR2 sequences are GTSNPN and SVGIG (reference sequence). V lost 4 bases to trimming and J lost 3 bases; unmatched junction nucleotides: 7. This CDR3 spans 15 amino acids. CDR3 protein: CAWKPGGPDTGELFF. CDR3 DNA: TGTGCCTGGAAACCGGGAGGGCCGGACACCGGGGAGCTGTTTTTT.

This clone was seen only a few times. The chain combines TRBV7-9 with TRBJ2-7; TRBD2 matches at 7 bases. The J segment lost 0 bases and the V segment lost 5 bases, leaving 7 bases of the junction unmatched. Germline V lookup: CDR1 SEHNR, CDR2 FQNEAQ (reference sequence). The CDR3 spans 15 residues. DNA of the CDR3: TGTGCCAGCAGCCAAATAGCGGGCCCCTCCTACGAGCAGTACTTC. Protein: CASSQIAGPSYEQYF.

V gene TRBV10-3 combines with J gene TRBJ2-3, with 7 bases lining up with TRBD1. Germline trimming cut 3 bases from V and 0 bases from J; bases unmatched to any gene: 6. This CDR3 comprises 16 residues. The germline V gene has CDR1 ENHRY and CDR2 SYGVKD. The chain's CDR3 is CAISEGTEPSTDTQYF. As DNA, the CDR3 is TGTGCCATCAGTGAAGGGACAGAGCCAAGCACAGATACGCAGTATTTT.

The gene calls are TRBV6-4 and TRBJ2-7, with D possibly matching TRBD1 (6 bases). CDR1 is MRHNA and CDR2 is SNTAGT in the germline V gene. The CDR3 extends over 13 amino acids. Trimming stripped 6 bases from V and 2 bases from J, with 11 bases between. Here the CDR3 reads CASSPGHTYEQYF. In nucleotides, the CDR3 is TGTGCCAGCAGCCCGGGACATACCTACGAGCAGTACTTC.

The V gene is TRBV6-1, the J gene TRBJ1-5, with 8 bases fitting TRBD1. CDR1 and CDR2 (germline): MNHNS, SASEGT. This CDR3 comprises 14 residues. V shed 3 bases, J shed 4 bases, and the junction held 2 bases outside the gene matches. This chain's CDR3 is CASSDWTGNQPQHF. The CDR3 nucleotides are TGTGCCAGCAGTGATTGGACAGGGAATCAGCCCCAGCATTTT.

V usage is TRBV19 and J usage is TRBJ2-1, with D unclear. V was cut by 3 bases and J by 5 bases, with 8 bases left in between. Germline-derived CDR1 and CDR2 are LNHDA and SQIVND (reference sequence). The CDR3 totals 13 residues. CDR3 bases: TGTGCCAGTAGTATTAGTCTAGACAATGAGCAGTTCTTC. This gives the protein CASSISLDNEQFF.

The gene calls are TRBV2 and TRBJ1-2; D is uncertain. The CDR3 spans 14 residues. Trimming cost V 0 bases and J 5 bases, with 10 bases left between them. Germline lookup yields CDR1 SNHLY and CDR2 FYNNEI. The CDR3 DNA is TGTGCCAGCAGTGAAGCGCGGTCGCAGTATGGCTACACCTTC. Translation gives CASSEARSQYGYTF.

The rearrangement links TRBV7-9 to TRBJ2-7; 7 bases are shared with TRBD2. Germline V gives CDR1 SEHNR, CDR2 FQNEAQ (reference sequence). The CDR3 spans 13 residues. The V gene end was trimmed by 1 base and the J gene end by 3 bases; junction bases not matched to a gene: 0. In DNA form, the CDR3 reads TGTGCCAGCAGCTTAGGGGACTACTACGAGCAGTACTTC. It codes for CASSLGDYYEQYF.

This chain connects TRBV7-7 to TRBJ2-5; D not certain. The germline V and J ends were trimmed by 5 bases and 1 base, with 14 bases remaining between them. From germline, CDR1 is SSHAT and CDR2 FNYEAQ (reference sequence). The CDR3 has 15 amino acids. The CDR3, as DNA: TGTGCCAGCAGCAAAACTTTAGCTTCCCAAGAGACCCAGTACTTC. It is translated as CASSKTLASQETQYF.

This clone was recorded only once. The chain uses TRBV4-1 and TRBJ2-7, with 12 bases matching TRBD2. The V segment lost 1 base and the J segment 3 bases; nucleotides outside the gene matches: 7. Germline values: CDR1 MGHRA, CDR2 YSYEKL. There are 17 residues in the CDR3. The CDR3 is CASSQVRTSGENYEQYF. For the CDR3, the DNA is TGCGCCAGCAGCCAAGTCAGGACTAGCGGGGAGAACTACGAGCAGTACTTC.

This clone showed up just once. The chain joins TRBV4-3 to TRBJ2-4; tentatively, D is TRBD2 (6 bases). Germline V gene sequence: CDR1 LGHNA, CDR2 YSLEER. Trimming removed 0 bases from V and 1 base from J, with 19 bases in between. The CDR3 extends over 19 amino acids. Written as DNA, the CDR3 is TGCGCCAGCAGCCAAGAGAGGCGGGACTTAGTGCAGGCCAAAAACATTCAGTACTTC. Translating it yields CASSQERRDLVQAKNIQYF.

The chain has TRBV7-9 and TRBJ1-1; 9 bases align to TRBD1. In germline, CDR1 is SEHNR, CDR2 FQNEAQ (reference sequence). J gave up 5 bases and V 4 bases, and 8 bases lay outside the gene matches. The CDR3 totals 15 residues. The CDR3 region has the DNA TGTGCCAGCAGCTCGAGTAAGACAGGGGGGACTGAAGCTTTCTTT. Its protein is CASSSSKTGGTEAFF. Filled out from reference TRBV7-9 and TRBJ1-1, the complete variable domain reads DTGVSQNPRHKITKRGQNVTFRCDPISEHNRLYWYRQTLGQGPEFLTYFQNEAQLEKSRLLSDRFSAERPKGSFSTLEIQRTEQGDSAMYLCASSSSKTGGTEAFFGQGTRLTVV.

V gene TRBV6-1 combines with J gene TRBJ1-1, with TRBD1 matching 7 bases. Germline V gene sequence: CDR1 MNHNS, CDR2 SASEGT. Germline trimming cut 2 bases from V and 6 bases from J; bases unmatched to any gene: 9. This CDR3 has 15 residues. This chain's CDR3 is CASSERTGEWAEAFF. CDR3 DNA sequence: TGTGCCAGCAGTGAAAGAACAGGGGAGTGGGCTGAAGCTTTCTTT.

The genes are TRBV13 and TRBJ2-5; a possible D gene is TRBD2 (6 bases). CDR1 PRHDT and CDR2 FYEKMQ come from the germline V gene (reference sequence). With 2 bases removed from V and 3 bases from J, the gap between germline ends came to 10 bases. The CDR3 contains 14 residues. The CDR3 bases are TGTGCCAGCAGCTTACGGGAGAAAAAAGAGACCCAGTACTTC. Protein sequence: CASSLREKKETQYF. Variable domain in full (rest from reference TRBV13 and TRBJ2-5): AAGVIQSPRHLIKEKRETATLKCYPIPRHDTVYWYQQGPGQDPQFLISFYEKMQSDKGSIPDRFSAQQFSDYHSELNMSSLELGDSALYFCASSLREKKETQYFGPGTRLLVL.

J is TRBJ2-5 and V is TRBV4-1; possible D gene TRBD1, 6 bases. This CDR3 is 13 amino acids long. Deletions cut 6 bases from V and 2 bases from J, with 10 bases between. Germline lookup yields CDR1 MGHRA and CDR2 YSYEKL. For the CDR3, the DNA is TGCGCCAGCAGACCCACAGGGCAAGAGACCCAGTACTTC. Translation gives CASRPTGQETQYF.

In its sample, this clone was seen a few times. The chain carries TRBV7-9 and TRBJ1-5; TRBD1 is a possible D gene (6 bases). Per the germline V gene, CDR1 is SEHNR and CDR2 is FQNEAQ (reference sequence). CDR3 length: 14 amino acids. Trimming left V 5 bases short and J 2 bases short, with 10 bases between. The CDR3 reads CASSPQGGNQPQHF. In nucleotides, the CDR3 is TGTGCCAGCAGCCCACAGGGAGGCAATCAGCCCCAGCATTTT.

V and J are TRBV4-3 and TRBJ2-3; D may be TRBD2 (5 bases). The CDR3 length is 18 residues. V was clipped by 4 bases and J by 0 bases, with 20 bases between them. Germline loops: CDR1 LGHNA, CDR2 YSLEER. The CDR3 here is CASSLGLPRGTSTDTQYF. The CDR3 DNA reads TGCGCCAGCAGCCTCGGGCTCCCTCGGGGAACTAGCACAGATACGCAGTATTTT.

The V gene is TRBV5-8, the J gene TRBJ1-2; no clear D. The V and J ends lost 2 bases and 3 bases respectively, with 8 bases between them. Germline assignment: CDR1 SGHTS and CDR2 YDEGEE. The CDR3 has 13 residues. Here the CDR3 reads CASSLRTDYGYTF. CDR3 DNA: TGTGCCAGCAGCTTACGTACTGACTATGGCTACACCTTC.

In its sample, this clone was seen a few times. At one end the junction does not follow the germline gene, possibly because of a read error. The chain employs TRBV5-1 and TRBJ2-1, with a possible D match to TRBD2 (6 bases). There are 14 residues in the CDR3. In germline, CDR1 is SGHRS, CDR2 YFSETQ. The CDR3 here is CASSWGEARNEQFF. The CDR3 DNA reads TGTGCCAGCAGCTGGGGGGAGGCTAGGAATGAGCAGTTCTTC.

This chain uses TRBV6-1 with TRBJ1-1; D is perhaps TRBD1 (5 bases). The CDR3 length is 14 residues. Trimming pared 1 base from V and 7 bases from J, leaving 13 bases between. CDR1 is MNHNS, CDR2 SASEGT, per germline. This CDR3 reads CASSEGDSSDEAFF. The CDR3 DNA reads as TGTGCCAGCAGTGAAGGAGACAGTTCGGATGAAGCTTTCTTT.

This clone appeared a single time. This rearrangement joins TRBV7-7 to TRBJ2-7; the match to TRBD2 covers 7 bases. Unmatched junction bases numbered 5, after V lost 3 bases and J lost 3 bases. Germline V CDR1 and CDR2: SSHAT, FNYEAQ (reference sequence). CDR3 length: 14 residues. CDR3 loop: CASSFGASGYEQYF. CDR3 DNA sequence: TGTGCCAGCAGCTTTGGGGCTAGCGGCTACGAGCAGTACTTC.

This clone was detected only a few times. The chain combines TRBV15 with TRBJ1-1, with D uncertain. The V gene lost 0 bases and the J gene lost 4 bases, with 12 bases spanning the gap. The CDR3 covers 15 residues. CDR1 is LNHNV and CDR2 is YYDKDF in the germline V gene (reference sequence). The CDR3 coding sequence is TGTGCCACCAGCAGAGATCGAGGGCGTGGCACTGAAGCTTTCTTT. It codes for CATSRDRGRGTEAFF.

This rearrangement joins TRBV5-5 to TRBJ2-7; 10 positions match TRBD1. V shed 2 bases, J shed 6 bases, and the junction held 2 bases outside the gene matches. In germline, CDR1 is SGHKS, CDR2 YYEKEE (reference sequence). This CDR3 is 13 amino acids long. For the CDR3, the DNA is TGTGCCAGCAGCTTTGGGACAGGGGCCGAGCAGTACTTC. Its protein is CASSFGTGAEQYF.